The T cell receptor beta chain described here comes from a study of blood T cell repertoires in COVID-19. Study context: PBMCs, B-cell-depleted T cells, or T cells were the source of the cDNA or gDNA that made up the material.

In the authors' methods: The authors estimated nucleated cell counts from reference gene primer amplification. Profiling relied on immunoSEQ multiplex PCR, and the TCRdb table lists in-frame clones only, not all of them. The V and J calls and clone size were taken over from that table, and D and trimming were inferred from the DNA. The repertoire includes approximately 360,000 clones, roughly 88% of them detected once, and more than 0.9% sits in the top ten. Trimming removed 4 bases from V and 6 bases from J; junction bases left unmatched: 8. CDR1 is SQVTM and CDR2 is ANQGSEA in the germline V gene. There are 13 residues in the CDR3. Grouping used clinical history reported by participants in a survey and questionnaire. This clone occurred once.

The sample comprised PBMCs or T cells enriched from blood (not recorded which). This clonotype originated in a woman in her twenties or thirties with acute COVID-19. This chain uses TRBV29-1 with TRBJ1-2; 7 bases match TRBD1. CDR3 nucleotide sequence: TGCAGCGTTGCCTTGGCAGGGACAGATGGCTACACCTTC. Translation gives CSVALAGTDGYTF.